One sample yielded the 10 T cell receptor beta chains listed below, sequenced in a study of shared clonotypes between healthy human individuals. Libraries were prepared by immunoSEQ multiplex PCR; TCRdb keeps only in-frame clonotypes and omits some of them. The data show under 1 million clones, 80% to 95% seen once. Naive CD8 populations comprised CD45RO-negative cells positively selected for CCR7, excluding terminally differentiated effector memory CD45RA+ cells. The sequenced sample consisted of naive CD8+ T cells sorted from blood. All receptors derive from a man between 25 and 39 years old in good health.

V and J are TRBV10-2 and TRBJ1-5; TRBD1 is a possible D gene (5 bases). The CDR3 is made up of 13 amino acids. V lost 4 bases and J lost 5, with 9 bases in between. CDR1 and CDR2 from the germline V gene are WSHSY and SAAADI. The CDR3 loop reads CASSGRADQPQHF. The CDR3 DNA follows: TGCGCCAGCAGTGGCAGGGCCGATCAGCCCCAGCATTTT.

The V and J genes are TRBV11-2 and TRBJ1-4; D may be TRBD1 (5 bases). The germline V gene has CDR1 SGHAT and CDR2 FQNNGV. This CDR3 spans 14 amino acids. V lost 2 bases, J lost 8 bases, and 12 bases lay in between. CDR3 nucleotides: TGTGCCAGCAGCTTAACGATCACAGGAGAAAAACTGTTTTTT. Translation gives CASSLTITGEKLFF.

The V gene is TRBV15, the J gene TRBJ1-2; D uncertain. Germline V lookup: CDR1 LNHNV, CDR2 YYDKDF (reference sequence). Between the trimmed V and J ends, which lost 5 bases and 3 bases, there was a span of 16 bases. CDR3 length: 15 residues. This CDR3 is CATSQGPSPHYGYTF. The CDR3 coding sequence is TGTGCCACCAGCCAAGGGCCAAGCCCCCACTATGGCTACACCTTC.

This chain links TRBV11-2 with TRBJ2-3, with TRBD1 matching over 8 bases. J was trimmed by 6 bases and V by 1 base; bases with no gene match: 6. The germline V gene has CDR1 SGHAT and CDR2 FQNNGV. CDR3 size: 15 residues. The CDR3 loop is CASSLVSGGLDTQYF. Here the CDR3 DNA reads TGTGCCAGCAGCTTAGTATCAGGGGGCCTTGATACGCAGTATTTT.

This sequence joins TRBV5-1 and TRBJ2-2, with 9 bases fitting TRBD1. This CDR3 has 15 amino acids. In germline, CDR1 is SGHRS, CDR2 YFSETQ. The V segment lost 4 bases and the J segment 8 bases; nucleotides outside the gene matches: 9. CDR3 residues: CASSTTDRGPGELFF. In DNA, the CDR3 is TGCGCCAGCAGCACCACGGACAGGGGTCCGGGGGAGCTGTTTTTT.

This chain uses TRBV9 with TRBJ2-5; the D is unclear. This CDR3 contains 12 residues. With 4 bases removed from V and 7 bases from J, the gap between germline ends came to 11 bases. The germline gives CDR1 SGDLS, CDR2 YYNGEE. The CDR3 DNA reads TGTGCCAGCAGCACCAGCCTAGGGACCCAGTACTTC. It translates to CASSTSLGTQYF.

V usage is TRBV7-3 and J usage is TRBJ1-1, with D perhaps matching TRBD1 (6 bases). Germline-derived CDR1 and CDR2 are SGHTA and FQGTGA. V was pared by 5 bases and J by 0 bases, with 10 bases between. The CDR3 has 14 residues. This CDR3 is CASSLGHLNTEAFF. Here the CDR3 DNA reads TGTGCCAGCAGCCTGGGACATTTGAACACTGAAGCTTTCTTT. Drawing the rest from reference TRBV7-3 and TRBJ1-1, the complete variable domain is GAGVSQTPSNKVTEKGKYVELRCDPISGHTALYWYRQSLGQGPEFLIYFQGTGAADDSGLPNDRFFAVRPEGSVSTLKIQRTERGDSAVYLCASSLGHLNTEAFFGQGTRLTVV.

Points on this clone: Different DNA sequences within this sample yield the same CDR3. V gene TRBV11-2 combines with J gene TRBJ2-7; D is uncertain. The germline gives CDR1 SGHAT, CDR2 FQNNGV. This CDR3 is built from 12 residues. V gave up 1 base and J gave up 4 bases, with 5 bases separating them. CDR3 DNA: TGTGCCAGCAGCTTAGGGAATTACGAGCAGTACTTC. Its protein product is CASSLGNYEQYF.

V and J are TRBV9 and TRBJ2-1, with 11 bases lining up with TRBD2. The CDR3 covers 17 residues. Per the germline V gene, CDR1 is SGDLS and CDR2 is YYNGEE. V trimming: 2 bases; J trimming: 0 bases; junction bases outside the gene matches: 4. Here the CDR3 reads CASSVTSGKDSYNEQFF. In nucleotides, the CDR3 is TGTGCCAGCAGCGTGACTAGCGGGAAAGACTCCTACAATGAGCAGTTCTTC.

The genes are TRBV5-1 and TRBJ2-3, with a possible D match to TRBD1 (5 bases). This CDR3 has 16 residues. From germline, CDR1 is SGHRS and CDR2 YFSETQ. V shed 6 bases and J shed 2 bases, with 19 bases lying between them. The CDR3 DNA reads as TGCGCCAGCATTGACAGATTGAGTTTCACCACAGATACGCAGTATTTT. It yields the protein CASIDRLSFTTDTQYF.